This passage covers 24 T cell receptor beta chains from one sample sequenced in a study of blood T cell repertoires in COVID-19. Profiling relied on immunoSEQ multiplex PCR, and the TCRdb table lists in-frame clones only, not all of them. The sample yields about 190,000 clones, about 88% seen once. The sequenced material came from peripheral blood. The receptors shown here come from a woman in her 40s who had recovered from COVID-19.

The chain couples TRBV18 to TRBJ2-5; D is uncertain. The germline CDR1 and CDR2 sequences are KGHSH and LQKENI. Deletions cut 3 bases from V and 1 base from J, with 15 bases between. The CDR3 contains 16 residues. The CDR3 nucleotides read TGTGCCAGCTCACCCTCAATGGGCCTCCTCCAAGAGACCCAGTACTTC. It encodes CASSPSMGLLQETQYF.

The CDR3 sequence: CASSQSGASSSYNEQFF. In DNA, the CDR3 is TGCGCCAGCAGCCAATCAGGCGCCTCGAGCTCCTACAATGAGCAGTTCTTC. This rearrangement joins TRBV4-3 to TRBJ2-1; D is unresolved. V was shortened by 2 bases and J by 0 bases, with 14 bases between the two germline ends. Germline CDR1 reads LGHNA; CDR2 reads YSLEER. This CDR3 has 17 amino acids.

The rearrangement links TRBV12-5 to TRBJ2-1; 13 bases agree with TRBD2. This CDR3 region has 14 residues. V was pared by 4 bases and J by 6 bases, with 0 bases of the junction left unmatched. Germline V gene sequence: CDR1 LGHNT, CDR2 FRNRAP. CDR3 loop: CASGWTSGSNEQFF. CDR3 DNA: TGTGCTAGTGGTTGGACTAGCGGGAGCAATGAGCAGTTCTTC.

The rearrangement links TRBV10-3 to TRBJ2-7, with D perhaps matching TRBD2 (6 bases). CDR1 is ENHRY and CDR2 is SYGVKD in the germline V gene. This CDR3 region has 15 residues. V was pared by 2 bases and J by 0 bases, with 11 bases between. CDR3 amino acids: CAISETSSNSYEQYF. The CDR3 coding sequence is TGTGCCATCAGTGAGACTAGCTCAAACTCCTACGAGCAGTACTTC.

The V gene is TRBV2, the J gene TRBJ2-2; the D gene is possibly TRBD2 (5 bases). The V gene's germline CDR1 is SNHLY and CDR2 FYNNEI. Trimming removed 0 bases at V and 5 bases at J, with 10 bases between. This CDR3 has 15 amino acids. Here the CDR3 reads CASSEASVLTGELFF. As DNA, the CDR3 is TGTGCCAGCAGTGAAGCTAGCGTCTTAACCGGGGAGCTGTTTTTT. Combining the CDR3 with reference TRBV2 and TRBJ2-2 gives the whole variable domain EPEVTQTPSHQVTQMGQEVILRCVPISNHLYFYWYRQILGQKVEFLVSFYNNEISEKSEIFDDQFSVERPDGSNFTLKIRSTKLEDSAMYFCASSEASVLTGELFFGEGSRLTVL.

CDR3 region: CASSQGGLYNEQFF. CDR3 nucleotides: TGTGCCAGCAGCCAAGGCGGACTTTACAATGAGCAGTTCTTC. The chain combines TRBV14 with TRBJ2-1; a possible D gene is TRBD2 (5 bases). Germline lookup yields CDR1 SGHDN and CDR2 FVKESK. With 1 base removed from V and 4 bases from J, the gap between germline ends came to 8 bases. This CDR3 is 14 amino acids long.

This clone came up once. J is TRBJ1-6 and V is TRBV20-1, with D tentatively TRBD1 (6 bases). This CDR3 has 18 amino acids. In germline, CDR1 is DFQATT, CDR2 SNEGSKA (reference sequence). The ends were cut back, 3 bases at V and 5 bases at J, with 23 bases in the middle. Here the CDR3 reads CSASPPGAPGRDNSPLHF. In DNA form, the CDR3 reads TGCAGTGCTAGTCCCCCAGGGGCCCCCGGACGAGATAATTCACCCCTCCACTTT.

The chain carries TRBV6-2 or TRBV6-3 and TRBJ2-1; 15 bases match TRBD2. The germline gives CDR1 MNHEY, CDR2 SVGEGT. The CDR3 consists of 16 residues. With V trimmed by 1 base and J by 5 bases, 0 bases remained unmatched. CDR3 DNA sequence: TGTGCCAGCAGTTACTGGACTAGCGGGAGGGACAATGAGCAGTTCTTC. Amino acids: CASSYWTSGRDNEQFF.

The rearrangement uses TRBV19 and TRBJ1-1; D ambiguous. CDR3 size: 14 residues. Between the trimmed V and J ends, which lost 5 bases and 3 bases, there was a span of 13 bases. From germline, CDR1 is LNHDA and CDR2 SQIVND (reference sequence). CDR3 in amino acids: CASSPRTGDTEAFF. The CDR3 nucleotides are TGTGCCAGTAGTCCTCGGACGGGAGACACTGAAGCTTTCTTT.

V gene TRBV9 combines with J gene TRBJ1-6; no clear D. V lost 4 bases and J 5 bases, leaving 4 bases between the germline ends. CDR3 length equals 12 residues. Germline CDR1 reads SGDLS; CDR2 reads YYNGEE. The CDR3 here is CASSLHNSPLHF. CDR3 nucleotide sequence: TGTGCCAGCAGCCTCCATAATTCACCCCTCCACTTT.

This clone was found once. This chain connects TRBV7-9 to TRBJ2-3, with D maybe TRBD1 (7 bases). This CDR3 region has 14 residues. V was trimmed by 4 bases and J by 5 bases, leaving 13 bases between them. Germline assignment: CDR1 SEHNR and CDR2 FQNEAQ (reference sequence). The CDR3 loop reads CASSSGRGEDTQYF. The CDR3 DNA reads TGTGCCAGCAGCTCGGGCAGGGGGGAAGATACGCAGTATTTT.

The V call is TRBV7-6, the J call TRBJ2-3, with D tentatively TRBD2 (6 bases). Trimming took off 1 base at V and 3 bases at J, with 11 bases between the two ends. Germline CDR1 and CDR2: SGHVS and FNYEAQ. The CDR3 is made up of 15 amino acids. The CDR3 spells CASSLGDLSTDTQYF. In DNA form, the CDR3 reads TGTGCCAGCAGCTTAGGGGACTTATCTACAGATACGCAGTATTTT.

This clone came up once. The chain is built from TRBV5-1 and TRBJ2-6; possibly TRBD1 for D (6 bases). Trimming removed 0 bases at V and 0 bases at J, with 10 bases between. The CDR3 extends over 17 amino acids. Germline assignment: CDR1 SGHRS and CDR2 YFSETQ. The CDR3 DNA reads as TGCGCCAGCAGCTTGGAGACAGGATACTCTGGGGCCAACGTCCTGACTTTC. It translates to CASSLETGYSGANVLTF.

This chain joins TRBV7-3 and TRBJ2-1; 15 bases match TRBD2. The V gene's germline CDR1 is SGHTA and CDR2 FQGTGA. The CDR3 has 21 amino acids. The junction had 16 bases not matched to a gene; V was cut back by 5 bases and J by 2 bases. CDR3: CASSPHSFGLAGGPAYNEQFF. CDR3 DNA sequence: TGTGCCAGCAGCCCTCACTCCTTCGGACTAGCGGGAGGGCCCGCCTACAATGAGCAGTTCTTC.

This sequence joins TRBV6-5 and TRBJ2-1; D might be TRBD1 (6 bases). The germline CDR1 and CDR2 sequences are MNHEY and SVGAGI. With 6 bases removed from V and 2 bases from J, the gap between germline ends came to 14 bases. CDR3 length: 15 amino acids. The CDR3 coding sequence is TGTGCCAGCAGCTACGACAGGAGAACCTACAATGAGCAGTTCTTC. Protein sequence: CASSYDRRTYNEQFF.

The chain couples TRBV7-6 to TRBJ1-4; 8 bases agree with TRBD1. Germline CDR1 SGHVS, CDR2 FNYEAQ. The CDR3 has 15 amino acids. The trim removed 1 base at V and 5 bases at J, leaving 3 bases unmatched. The DNA of the CDR3 is TGTGCCAGCAGCTTAGGGACAGGGCGCAATGAAAAACTGTTTTTT. It encodes CASSLGTGRNEKLFF.

This chain links TRBV6-1 with TRBJ2-7; tentatively, D is TRBD2 (5 bases). CDR1 is MNHNS, CDR2 SASEGT, per germline. The CDR3 is made up of 16 amino acids. With 3 bases removed from V and 0 bases from J, the gap between germline ends came to 15 bases. CDR3: CASSDQSGGHSYEQYF. DNA of the CDR3: TGTGCCAGCAGTGACCAGAGCGGCGGTCACTCCTACGAGCAGTACTTC.

The chain joins TRBV12-3 or TRBV12-4 to TRBJ2-3; D is possibly TRBD2 (5 bases). V lost 10 bases to trimming and J lost 9 bases, with 17 bases between them. The CDR3 runs 12 residues. CDR3 sequence (DNA): TGTGCCACCCAGGTCACTAGAAGGACGCAGTATTTT. Its translation: CATQVTRRTQYF.

This clone was counted once. This chain uses TRBV5-4 with TRBJ2-1, with D maybe TRBD2 (5 bases). This CDR3 has 13 residues. Trimming stripped 4 bases from V and 9 bases from J, with 14 bases between. The V gene's germline CDR1 is SGHNT and CDR2 YYREEE (reference sequence). The CDR3 loop reads CASSPGSEGEQFF. Written as DNA, the CDR3 is TGTGCCAGCAGCCCGGGTTCTGAGGGTGAGCAGTTCTTC.

V and J are TRBV5-1 and TRBJ2-7, with 16 positions matching TRBD2. The V and J ends lost 4 bases and 6 bases, in that order; junction bases with no gene match: 7. The CDR3 has 16 residues. Germline values: CDR1 SGHRS, CDR2 YFSETQ. CDR3: CASSPGLAGGPLEQYF. DNA of the CDR3: TGCGCCAGCAGCCCGGGACTAGCGGGAGGGCCACTCGAGCAGTACTTC.

The rearrangement links TRBV3-1 (or the pseudogene TRBV3-2) to TRBJ2-6; D gene uncertain. Germline V lookup: CDR1 LGHDT, CDR2 YNNKEL (reference sequence). The CDR3 is 18 residues long. Trimming pared 2 bases from V and 4 bases from J, leaving 18 bases between. This CDR3 reads CASSQFDLQLSGANVLTF. CDR3 sequence (DNA): TGTGCCAGCAGCCAATTCGACCTACAGCTTTCCGGGGCCAACGTCCTGACTTTC.

The rearrangement links TRBV27 to TRBJ2-1, with 14 bases that match TRBD2. The germline V gene has CDR1 MNHEY and CDR2 SMNVEV (reference sequence). With V trimmed by 3 bases and J by 7 bases, 5 bases remained unmatched. This CDR3 comprises 16 residues. The DNA of the CDR3 is TGTGCCAGCAGTTTGCGACTAGCGGGAGGGCCGAATGAGCAGTTCTTC. Protein sequence: CASSLRLAGGPNEQFF.

The chain combines TRBV7-9 with TRBJ2-3; TRBD2 might be the D (7 bases). Germline CDR1 SEHNR, CDR2 FQNEAQ (reference sequence). Trimming removed 7 bases at V and 5 bases at J, with 16 bases between. This CDR3 comprises 14 residues. The CDR3 nucleotides read TGTGCCAGCACCCAAGGGGGGGGATTAGATACGCAGTATTTT. As protein: CASTQGGGLDTQYF.

CDR3 in amino acids: CSVEDRDRGNYGYTF. The CDR3 region has the DNA TGCAGCGTTGAAGATCGGGACAGGGGTAACTATGGCTACACCTTC. The genes are TRBV29-1 and TRBJ1-2, with 10 bases identical to TRBD1. Per the germline V gene, CDR1 is SQVTM and CDR2 is ANQGSEA. The V gene end was trimmed by 0 bases and the J gene end by 1 base; junction bases not matched to a gene: 2. The CDR3 spans 15 residues.